The clone carrying this TCR beta chain was seen a few times. This entry comes from a study of patients and donors after allogeneic stem cell transplantation. The trim removed 4 bases at V and 15 bases at J, leaving 10 bases unmatched. The CDR3 is made up of 12 amino acids. Per the germline V gene, CDR1 is SGHRS and CDR2 is YFSETQ. TCRdb used MiXCR to reprocess the RT-PCR reads, holding one entry per CDR3 protein. Of thousands of distinct CDR3 sequences in the sample, about a fifth were seen once. This chain links TRBV5-1 with TRBJ2-1, with TRBD1 matching 7 bases. The sample taken for sequencing was blood, either unsorted or a sorted T cell fraction (not recorded which). The TCR was taken from a human donor who was either an allogeneic HSCT recipient or a stem cell or donor lymphocyte infusion donor (not recorded which). It is not recorded whose cells these are; they may come from a transplant donor. The CDR3 region is CASSPDRYRGFF. As DNA, the CDR3 is TGCGCCAGCAGCCCCGATCGCTACAGGGGGTTCTTC.